This record concerns one TCR beta chain sequence. Its antigen is unknown. The identical CDR3 is also encoded by other nucleotide sequences in the sample. This sample stems from a study of shared clonotypes between healthy human individuals. How the authors handled the data: Junction-only sequences produced by ImmunoSEQ had no quality scores, so filtering differed. Generated by immunoSEQ multiplex PCR, the TCRdb table keeps only in-frame clones and is missing some. From that table come the V and J calls and clone size; the DNA was used to work out D and trimming. The sample shows roughly 1.5 million clones, approximately 98% of them seen only once. General observations from the study: Sampling included only blood; tissue repertoires likely differ. Sequencing depth was predicted to influence how clonotypes are shared among donors.

CDR3 length equals 16 residues. Germline V CDR1 and CDR2: SGHRS, YFSETQ. With 0 bases removed from V and 1 base from J, the gap between germline ends came to 11 bases. The clonotype comes from a young man in good health. The chain recombines TRBV5-1 with TRBJ2-1; tentative D call: TRBD2 (6 bases). The sample was naive CD4+ T cells sorted from blood. Subset of the sample: CD45RA+ positively selected. DNA of the CDR3: TGCGCCAGCAGCTTGGGGGCGGGGCCATCCTACAATGAGCAGTTCTTC. Translation: CASSLGAGPSYNEQFF. Full variable domain (outside the CDR3, taken from reference TRBV5-1 and TRBJ2-1): KAGVTQTPRYLIKTRGQQVTLSCSPISGHRSVSWYQQTPGQGLQFLFEYFSETQRNKGNFPGRFSGRQFSNSRSEMNVSTLELGDSALYLCASSLGAGPSYNEQFFGPGTRLTVL.